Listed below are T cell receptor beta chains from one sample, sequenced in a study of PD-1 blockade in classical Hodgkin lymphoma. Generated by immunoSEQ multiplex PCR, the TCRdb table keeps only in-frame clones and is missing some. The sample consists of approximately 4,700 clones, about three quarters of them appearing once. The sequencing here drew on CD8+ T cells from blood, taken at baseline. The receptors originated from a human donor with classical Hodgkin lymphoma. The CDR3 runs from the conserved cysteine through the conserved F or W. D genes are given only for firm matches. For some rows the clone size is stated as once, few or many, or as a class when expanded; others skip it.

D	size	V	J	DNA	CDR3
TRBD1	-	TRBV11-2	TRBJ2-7	TGTGCCAGCAGCTCGGGGGCGGGGACAGGGTCCTACGAGCAGTACTTC	CASSSGAGTGSYEQYF
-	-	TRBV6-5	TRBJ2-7	TGTGCCAGCAGTTACTCCCTAGCAAAAGAGCAGTACTTC	CASSYSLAKEQYF
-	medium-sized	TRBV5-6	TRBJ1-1	TGTGCCAGCAGCGCCGACACGAACACTGAAGCTTTCTTT	CASSADTNTEAFF
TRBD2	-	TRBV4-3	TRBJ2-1	TGCGCCAGCAGCCAGCTAGCGGGAGGCGATTACAATGAGCAGTTCTTC	CASSQLAGGDYNEQFF
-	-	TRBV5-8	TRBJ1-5	TGTGCCAGCAGCTTCGATGGCCGTTTCCGTCAGCCCCAGCATTTT	CASSFDGRFRQPQHF
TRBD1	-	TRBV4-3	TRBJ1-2	TGCGCCAGCAGCCAAGAACAGGGGAGCTATGGCTACACCTTC	CASSQEQGSYGYTF
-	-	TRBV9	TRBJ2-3	TGTGCCAGCAGCGTAGAGGTTTACACAGATACGCAGTATTTT	CASSVEVYTDTQYF
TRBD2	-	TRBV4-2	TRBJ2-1	TGTGCCAGCAGCCAAGATGGCGGGGGGGTATTGGGCGAGCAGTTCTTC	CASSQDGGGVLGEQFF
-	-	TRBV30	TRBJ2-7	TGTGCCTGGAGAAAAGCAGGGGCCCTCTCCTACGAGCAGTACTTC	CAWRKAGALSYEQYF
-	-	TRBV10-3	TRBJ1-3	TGTGCCATCATGAGGGACGGTGGAAACACCATATATTTT	CAIMRDGGNTIYF
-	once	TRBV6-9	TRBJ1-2	TGTGCCAGCAGTGGAAGCGGCTATGGCTACACCTTC	CASSGSGYGYTF
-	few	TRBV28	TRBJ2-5	TGTGCCAGCAGTTTATGGGACGGTGGCCAAGAGACCCAGTACTTC	CASSLWDGGQETQYF
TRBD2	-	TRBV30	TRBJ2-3	TGTGCCTGGAGTGAGGGTATAGCGGGGTTAACAGATACGCAGTATTTT	CAWSEGIAGLTDTQYF
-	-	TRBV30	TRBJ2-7	TGTGCCTGGAGTGTATGGGGCGAGCAGTACTTC	CAWSVWGEQYF
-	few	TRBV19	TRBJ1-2	TGTGCCAGTTGCCCATTGGAGACAGGAGCTCCCTATGGCTACACCTTC	CASCPLETGAPYGYTF
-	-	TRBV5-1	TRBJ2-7	TGCGCCAGCAGCTTGGCCTTGTTGAACGAGCAGTACTTC	CASSLALLNEQYF
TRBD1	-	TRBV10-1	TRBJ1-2	TGCGCCAGCAGTGGGGACAGCGGTGGCTACACCTTC	CASSGDSGGYTF
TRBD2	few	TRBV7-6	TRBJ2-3	TGTGCCAGCAGCTCCGCCGGGACTAGCGGGGGAGATACGCAGTATTTT	CASSSAGTSGGDTQYF
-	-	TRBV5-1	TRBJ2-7	TGTGCCAGCAGCTTGAAAAAGGGTTACGAGCAGTACTTC	CASSLKKGYEQYF
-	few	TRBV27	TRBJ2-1	TGTGCCAGCAGTTGGGACGTTACCTATGAGCAGTTCTTC	CASSWDVTYEQFF
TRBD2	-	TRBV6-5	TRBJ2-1	TGTGCCAGCAGAGGGACTAGCGGGAGCTATGAGCAGTTCTTC	CASRGTSGSYEQFF
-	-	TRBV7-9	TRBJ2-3	TGTGCCATTCCCGGACTACCAAGCACAGATACGCAGTATTTT	CAIPGLPSTDTQYF
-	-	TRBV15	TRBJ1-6	TGTGCCACCAGCAGAGATCTGAACCGTTATAATTCACCCCTCCACTTT	CATSRDLNRYNSPLHF
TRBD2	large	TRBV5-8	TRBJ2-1	TGTGCCAGCAGCTGGTTCGGGCTAGCGGGAGTTGAGCAGTTCTTC	CASSWFGLAGVEQFF
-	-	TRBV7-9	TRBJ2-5	TGTGCCAGCAGCCTAGTGAGTGGAGTAGGAAAAGAGACCCAGTACTTC	CASSLVSGVGKETQYF
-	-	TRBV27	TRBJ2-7	TGTGCCAGCAGTAACCATCGACAGCCGTTTGACTACGAGCAGTACTTC	CASSNHRQPFDYEQYF
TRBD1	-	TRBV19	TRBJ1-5	TGTGCCAGTAGTATAGCGGGACAGCCGAATCAGCCCCAGCATTTT	CASSIAGQPNQPQHF
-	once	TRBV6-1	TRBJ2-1	TGTGCCAGCACCGGGTTCGATGAGCAGTTCTTC	CASTGFDEQFF
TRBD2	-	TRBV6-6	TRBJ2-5	TGTGCCAGCAGTTTCACTAGCGGCCTCGGGACCCAGTACTTC	CASSFTSGLGTQYF
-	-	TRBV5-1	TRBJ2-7	TGCGCCAGCAGCTTGGGCGGCGGAGTGCACTTC	CASSLGGGVHF
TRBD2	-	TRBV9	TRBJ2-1	TGTGCCAGCAGCGCGGGCGGCCGGACTAGCGGGACCCTTTACAATGAGCAGTTCTTC	CASSAGGRTSGTLYNEQFF
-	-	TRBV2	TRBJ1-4	TGTGCCAGCAGGGGCAGCCGTGAAAAACTGTTTTTT	CASRGSREKLFF
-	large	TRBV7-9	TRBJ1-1	TGTGCCAGCAGCCAACAGGTTTGGGGGAACACTGAAGCTTTCTTT	CASSQQVWGNTEAFF
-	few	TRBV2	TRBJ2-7	TGTGCCATACGGCGCGGGACGGCCTACGAGCAGTACTTC	CAIRRGTAYEQYF
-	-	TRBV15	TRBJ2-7	TGTGCCACCAGCAGAGATCAGGGCTACGAGCAGTACTTC	CATSRDQGYEQYF
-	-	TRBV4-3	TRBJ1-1	TGCGCCAGCAGCCAAGGGACAGTGAACACTGAAGCTTTCTTT	CASSQGTVNTEAFF
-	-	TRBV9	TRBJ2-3	TGTGCCAGCAGCCCGGGAAGCACAGATACGCAGTATTTT	CASSPGSTDTQYF
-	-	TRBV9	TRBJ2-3	TGTGCCAGCAGCCAGGGGGACTGGGATACGCAGTATTTT	CASSQGDWDTQYF
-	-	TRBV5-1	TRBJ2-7	TGCGCCAGCAGCTTGGAGGCAGGACGCTCCTACGAGCAGTACTTC	CASSLEAGRSYEQYF
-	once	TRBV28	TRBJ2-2	TGTGCCACCGGGGACCTTAGGAGCACCGGGGAGCTGTTTTTT	CATGDLRSTGELFF
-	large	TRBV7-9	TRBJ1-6	TGTGCCAGCAGCTTGGGTTCTGGCCTCCACTTT	CASSLGSGLHF
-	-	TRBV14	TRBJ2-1	TGTGCCAGCAGCCAAGATCTATCGTTCTTAGGGAGCTCCTACAATGAGCAGTTCTTC	CASSQDLSFLGSSYNEQFF
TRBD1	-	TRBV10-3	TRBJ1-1	TGTGCCATCAGTGAGACCACCGGGACAGGGACGAACACTGAAGCTTTCTTT	CAISETTGTGTNTEAFF
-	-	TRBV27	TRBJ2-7	TGTGCCAGCAACCCAGATTTGACAGGAGCTACCTACGAGCAGTACTTC	CASNPDLTGATYEQYF
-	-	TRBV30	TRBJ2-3	TGTGCCTGGAGTGTAGTAGGGGTACGAACAGATACGCAGTATTTT	CAWSVVGVRTDTQYF
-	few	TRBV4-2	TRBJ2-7	TGTGCCAGCAGCCAAAACCCGGGACTCACCTACGAGCAGTACTTC	CASSQNPGLTYEQYF
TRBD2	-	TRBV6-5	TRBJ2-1	TGTGCCAGCAGTTACTCGGGACTAGGATATGAGCAGTTCTTC	CASSYSGLGYEQFF
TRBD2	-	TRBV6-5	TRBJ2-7	TGTGCCAGCAGACAGGGACTAGCGGGAGTCCACGAGCAGTACTTC	CASRQGLAGVHEQYF
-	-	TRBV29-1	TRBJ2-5	TGCAGCGCTGTGGGCCTAAAACGGAGGGTGGAGACCCAGTACTTC	CSAVGLKRRVETQYF
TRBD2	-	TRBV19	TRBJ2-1	TGTGCCAGTAGTATCCTAGCGGGAGGGCCATCCTACAATGAGCAGTTCTTC	CASSILAGGPSYNEQFF
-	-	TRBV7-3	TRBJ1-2	TGTGCCAGCAGCTTAAACCCCGGTATCCCTCTTTATGGCTACACCTTC	CASSLNPGIPLYGYTF